These 6 T cell receptor beta chains originate from one sample sequenced in a study of vaccination and CD4 T cells after COVID-19 (dated by TCRdb to between 2021 and 2024). The library relied on PCR. The sequencer was an Illumina iSeq 100. DNA from cultured CD4+ T cells was subjected to TCR sequencing with the Oncomine TCR Beta short-read assay at the Johns Hopkins FTIC core. Clones were called with MiXCR by TCRdb after fastp trimmed the public reads at Q25, and only in-frame beta chains were retained. One record per CDR3 amino acid sequence lists the most common genes and DNA. The sample table records some 21,000 distinct CDR3 sequences; 38% of these occur just once. The leading ten clones occupy roughly 13% of the sample. Their recognized antigens are unknown. In the paper's terms, the treatment or condition label means: roughly 11-day PBMC culture with coronavirus spike peptide pools or control peptides (ViraFEST assay).

The sequenced sample consisted of cultured CD4+ T cells from blood. The receptors here all came from a human donor with COVID-19.

This clonotype was seen more than once but under ten times. CDR3 in DNA: TGTGCCACCAGCAGAGAGAGAGGAGGGAGGGAGACCCAGTACTTC. Amino acids: CATSRERGGRETQYF. This sequence joins TRBV15 and TRBJ2-5; D perhaps matches TRBD2 (6 bases). The CDR3 is 15 amino acids. Germline CDR1 and CDR2: LNHNV and YYDKDF (reference sequence). The V end lost 0 bases, the J end lost 5 bases, and 13 bases lay between the germline ends.

Comments on this clonotype: It is unclear where the CDR3 begins or ends on the DNA, so no DNA is shown, and the CDR3 is as TCRdb lists it. The rearrangement joins TRBV2 to TRBJ1-2. The CDR3 spans 23 residues, counting both ends. Germline V gives CDR1 SNHLY, CDR2 FYNNEI. This chain's CDR3 is CASTNQTSMYLCASSLMNYGYTF.

The chain joins TRBV2 to TRBJ2-6; possibly TRBD2 for D (6 bases). This CDR3 is built from 15 residues. Trimming shortened V by 5 bases and J by 8 bases, and 16 bases separated the two germline ends. The germline V gene has CDR1 SNHLY and CDR2 FYNNEI. Here the CDR3 reads CASSLGGAGPNVLTF. The CDR3 DNA sequence: TGTGCCAGCAGTCTTGGAGGGGCCGGGCCCAACGTCCTGACTTTC.

The chain recombines TRBV9 with TRBJ1-2; the D is unclear. V was trimmed by 0 bases and J by 4 bases, leaving 7 bases between them. CDR3 length equals 13 residues. Germline lookup yields CDR1 SGDLS and CDR2 YYNGEE. The CDR3, as DNA: TGTGCCAGCAGCGTAGAAGGGTTCTATGGCTACACCTTC. Residues: CASSVEGFYGYTF.

This clonotype was seen only a few times. The chain combines TRBV20-1 with TRBJ1-2; D unresolved. Germline assignment: CDR1 DFQATT and CDR2 SNEGSKA (reference sequence). Trimming cost V 1 base and J 8 bases, with 14 bases left between them. The CDR3 totals 13 residues. The chain's CDR3 is CSARADGRWGYTF. The DNA of the CDR3 is TGCAGTGCTAGAGCCGATGGGCGGTGGGGCTACACCTTC.

This chain connects TRBV25-1 to TRBJ1-1; D not certain. The CDR3 is 14 amino acids. Per germline, CDR1 MGHDK and CDR2 SYGVNS. V lost 2 bases, J lost 1 base, and 8 bases lay in between. CDR3 amino acids: CASSEILGNTEAFF. CDR3 coding DNA: TGTGCCAGCAGTGAAATACTAGGGAACACTGAAGCTTTCTTT.